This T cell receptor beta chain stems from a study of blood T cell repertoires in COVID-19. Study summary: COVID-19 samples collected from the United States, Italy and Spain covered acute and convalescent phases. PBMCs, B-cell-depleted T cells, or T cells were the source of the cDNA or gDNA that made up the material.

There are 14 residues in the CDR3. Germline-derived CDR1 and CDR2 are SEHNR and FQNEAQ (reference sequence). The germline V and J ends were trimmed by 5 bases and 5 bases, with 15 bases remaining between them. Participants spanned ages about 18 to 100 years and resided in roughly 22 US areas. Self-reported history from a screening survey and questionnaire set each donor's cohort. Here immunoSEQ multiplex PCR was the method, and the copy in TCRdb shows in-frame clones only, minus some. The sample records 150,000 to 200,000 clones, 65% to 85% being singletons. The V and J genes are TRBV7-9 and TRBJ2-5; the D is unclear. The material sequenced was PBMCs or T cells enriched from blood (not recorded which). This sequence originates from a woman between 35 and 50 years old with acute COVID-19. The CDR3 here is CASSARDLEETQYF. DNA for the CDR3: TGTGCCAGCAGCGCCCGAGACCTAGAGGAGACCCAGTACTTC.